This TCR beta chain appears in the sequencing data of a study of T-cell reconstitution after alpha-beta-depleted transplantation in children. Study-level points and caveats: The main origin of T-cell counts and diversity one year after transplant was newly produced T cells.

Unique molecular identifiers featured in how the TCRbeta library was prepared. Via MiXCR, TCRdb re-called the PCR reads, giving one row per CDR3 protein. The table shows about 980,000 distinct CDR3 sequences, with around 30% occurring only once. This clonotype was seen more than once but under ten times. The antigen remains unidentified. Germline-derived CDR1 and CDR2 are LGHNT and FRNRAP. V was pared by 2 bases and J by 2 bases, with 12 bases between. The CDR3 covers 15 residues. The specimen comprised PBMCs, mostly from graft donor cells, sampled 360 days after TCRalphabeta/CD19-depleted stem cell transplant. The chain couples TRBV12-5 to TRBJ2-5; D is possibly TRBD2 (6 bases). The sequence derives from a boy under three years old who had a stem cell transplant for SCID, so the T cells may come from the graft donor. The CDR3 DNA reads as TGTGCTAGTGGTTTGCCGGGACTGGAGCAAGAGACCCAGTACTTC. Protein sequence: CASGLPGLEQETQYF.